This passage covers 29 T cell receptor beta chains from one sample sequenced in a study of radiation and T cells in renal cell carcinoma (dated by TCRdb to about 2020). In the paper's terms, the time point label means: blood 2 weeks post-SBRT. Per the publication, the treatment or condition label means: 15 Gy SBRT to primary tumor, nephrectomy 4 weeks later. The library was produced with the immunoSEQ multiplex PCR assay. TCRdb mirrors the immuneACCESS table, restricted to in-frame sequences. Some clones are absent from its copies; in checked studies, under half trace to an unresolved V gene, and the reason for the others is unknown. In this sample the table shows roughly 120,000 clones, 75% to 85% of which occur a single time. The ten most abundant clones make up approximately 2% of the sample. The sample was blood, taken from a patient whose treatment included radiotherapy and nephrectomy. Every receptor here comes from a woman aged 55-70 years with renal cell carcinoma.

The chain couples TRBV27 to TRBJ1-2; D may be TRBD1 (5 bases). CDR3 length equals 15 residues. Germline V gene sequence: CDR1 MNHEY, CDR2 SMNVEV (reference sequence). V was pared by 4 bases and J by 4 bases, with 16 bases between. CDR3 residues: CASSYYGGTGYGYTF. The CDR3 bases are TGTGCCAGCAGTTACTACGGAGGGACCGGCTATGGCTACACCTTC.

The rearrangement uses TRBV11-1 and TRBJ1-1, with D unresolved. CDR1 and CDR2 (germline): SGHAT, FQDESV (reference sequence). Trimming removed 6 bases at V and 6 bases at J, with 20 bases between. This CDR3 spans 15 amino acids. CDR3 nucleotide sequence: TGTGCCAGCAGTTTGCGACCGCGTCCGGGATCTGAAGCTTTCTTT. Its translation: CASSLRPRPGSEAFF. Supplemented by reference TRBV11-1 and TRBJ1-1, the full variable domain reads EAEVAQSPRYKITEKSQAVAFWCDPISGHATLYWYRQILGQGPELLVQFQDESVVDDSQLPKDRFSAERLKGVDSTLKIQPAELGDSAMYLCASSLRPRPGSEAFFGQGTRLTVV.

The rearrangement joins TRBV7-2 to TRBJ2-3, with a tentative D call TRBD1 (6 bases). The CDR3 runs to 13 residues. Trimming shortened V by 3 bases and J by 5 bases, and 9 bases separated the two germline ends. Per germline, CDR1 SGHTA and CDR2 FQGNSA. CDR3 coding DNA: TGTGCCAGCAGCTTTGCAGGGGAAGATACGCAGTATTTT. Translating gives CASSFAGEDTQYF.

V is TRBV15 and J is TRBJ1-1; TRBD1 is a possible D gene (5 bases). The CDR3 loop spans 18 amino acids. V dropped 2 bases and J dropped 0 bases, with 19 bases sitting between them. CDR1 is LNHNV, CDR2 YYDKDF, per germline (reference sequence). CDR3 bases: TGTGCCACCAGCAGACCAGGCGGGGGAATAAGGGTGAACACTGAAGCTTTCTTT. Its protein product is CATSRPGGGIRVNTEAFF. Full variable domain (rest looked up from reference TRBV15 and TRBJ1-1): DAMVIQNPRYQVTQFGKPVTLSCSQTLNHNVMYWYQQKSSQAPKLLFHYYDKDFNNEADTPDNFQSRRPNTSFCFLDIRSPGLGDTAMYLCATSRPGGGIRVNTEAFFGQGTRLTVV.

The chain is built from TRBV4-2 and TRBJ2-7, with 8 bases matching TRBD1. CDR3 length equals 18 residues. CDR1 is LGHNA, CDR2 YNFKEQ, per germline. V was clipped by 1 base and J by 2 bases; unmatched bases: 13. The chain's CDR3 is CASSQAPPRGRRTYEQYF. CDR3 sequence (DNA): TGTGCCAGCAGCCAAGCCCCACCCAGGGGGCGCAGAACCTACGAGCAGTACTTC.

This sequence joins TRBV30 and TRBJ1-6; D not certain. The germline V and J ends were trimmed by 0 bases and 6 bases, with 15 bases remaining between them. The CDR3 sequence is 16 residues long. Germline V gene sequence: CDR1 GTSNPN, CDR2 SVGIG (reference sequence). In DNA, the CDR3 is TGTGCCTGGAGTGTACAATTCGGGCGGGGTAATTCACCCCTCCACTTT. Its protein is CAWSVQFGRGNSPLHF.

As to this clone: No conserved phenylalanine or tryptophan is present at the end of the CDR3, so a read error is the likely explanation. J is TRBJ1-6 and V is TRBV4-1, with D unclear. V dropped 0 bases and J dropped 13 bases, with 10 bases sitting between them. From germline, CDR1 is MGHRA and CDR2 YSYEKL. CDR3 length equals 13 residues. Here the CDR3 reads CASSQDPPVPLHL. CDR3 DNA: TGCGCCAGCAGCCAAGATCCCCCTGTTCCCCTCCACCTT.

The chain has TRBV6-5 and TRBJ2-7, with 7 bases aligning to TRBD1. The germline V gene encodes CDR1 MNHEY and CDR2 SVGAGI. V lost 5 bases to trimming and J lost 2 bases; unmatched junction nucleotides: 0. There are 12 residues in the CDR3. The CDR3 reads CASSDRAYEQYF. CDR3 DNA sequence: TGTGCCAGCAGTGACAGGGCCTACGAGCAGTACTTC.

The chain carries TRBV5-1 and TRBJ1-2, with 7 bases lining up with TRBD1. V gave up 0 bases and J gave up 4 bases; unmatched junction bases: 9. The germline V gene has CDR1 SGHRS and CDR2 YFSETQ. The CDR3 covers 16 residues. The CDR3 sequence: CASSLVRRGRFYGYTF. CDR3 nucleotide sequence: TGCGCCAGCAGCTTGGTTCGGAGGGGGCGATTCTATGGCTACACCTTC.

This clone was detected only a few times. This sequence joins TRBV10-3 and TRBJ1-1, with a weak D call TRBD1 (5 bases). V gave up 4 bases and J gave up 8 bases, with 11 bases separating them. The CDR3 contains 12 residues. Germline lookup yields CDR1 ENHRY and CDR2 SYGVKD. CDR3 nucleotides: TGTGCCATCAGTGGACCCGCAGGGGAAGCTTTCTTT. Its protein is CAISGPAGEAFF.

This clone has a handful of counts. The V and J genes are TRBV28 and TRBJ2-3, with a possible D match to TRBD1 (6 bases). The CDR3 consists of 16 residues. Germline assignment: CDR1 MDHEN and CDR2 SYDVKM. The V gene lost 5 bases and the J gene lost 2 bases, with 17 bases spanning the gap. The CDR3 sequence: CASSGRQESVTDTQYF. CDR3 nucleotide sequence: TGTGCCAGCAGTGGACGACAGGAATCAGTCACAGATACGCAGTATTTT.

This clone was seen a single time. The chain has TRBV6-6 and TRBJ1-1; D is ambiguous. In germline, CDR1 is MNHNY, CDR2 SVGAGI (reference sequence). The CDR3 has 11 residues. The V end lost 8 bases, the J end lost 1 base, and 5 bases lay between the germline ends. CDR3 coding DNA: TGTGCCAGCGGGAGGAACACTGAAGCTTTCTTT. It yields the protein CASGRNTEAFF.

The chain recombines TRBV19 with TRBJ1-5; unclear D gene. The CDR3 totals 12 residues. Trimming cost V 5 bases and J 4 bases, with 6 bases left between them. Per the germline V gene, CDR1 is LNHDA and CDR2 is SQIVND (reference sequence). The CDR3: CASSEGNQPQHF. DNA for the CDR3: TGTGCCAGTAGTGAAGGAAATCAGCCCCAGCATTTT.

The rearrangement joins TRBV28 to TRBJ2-2; 12 nucleotides align to TRBD1. The length of the CDR3 is 14 residues. Trimming at V came to 2 bases and at J to 10 bases, leaving 2 bases not matched to a gene. Germline CDR1 and CDR2: MDHEN and SYDVKM. The CDR3, as DNA: TGTGCCAGCAGTTTAGGGGACAGGGGGCAGGAGCTGTTTTTT. Translated, it gives CASSLGDRGQELFF.

The V call is TRBV5-4, the J call TRBJ2-3; 7 bases align to TRBD2. V lost 5 bases, J lost 4 bases, and 4 bases stayed unmatched. CDR3 length equals 13 residues. Germline CDR1 reads SGHNT; CDR2 reads YYREEE (reference sequence). CDR3 loop: CASRLAGADTQYF. CDR3 sequence (DNA): TGTGCCAGCAGACTTGCGGGAGCAGATACGCAGTATTTT.

The chain carries TRBV19 and TRBJ1-6; D is unresolved. The V and J ends lost 2 bases and 7 bases respectively, with 12 bases between them. In germline, CDR1 is LNHDA, CDR2 SQIVND (reference sequence). There are 15 residues in the CDR3. Here the CDR3 reads CASSISRMENSPLHF. DNA for the CDR3: TGTGCCAGTAGTATAAGTCGGATGGAGAATTCACCCCTCCACTTT.

This sequence joins TRBV5-6 and TRBJ1-5, with 7 bases fitting TRBD1. Germline V gives CDR1 SGHDT, CDR2 YYEEEE. CDR3 length: 12 residues. The J segment lost 7 bases and the V segment lost 5 bases, leaving 3 bases of the junction unmatched. The CDR3 sequence is CASSRQGQPQHF. CDR3 bases: TGTGCCAGCAGTCGACAGGGCCAGCCCCAGCATTTT.

The gene calls are TRBV9 and TRBJ1-2, with 8 nucleotides matching TRBD1. The CDR3 has 17 amino acids. The trim removed 4 bases at V and 4 bases at J, leaving 15 bases unmatched. Germline loops: CDR1 SGDLS, CDR2 YYNGEE. The CDR3 loop is CASSPWETGAPLYGYTF. CDR3 nucleotide sequence: TGTGCCAGCAGCCCCTGGGAGACAGGGGCCCCTCTCTATGGCTACACCTTC.

This chain connects TRBV5-6 to TRBJ1-1; a possible D gene is TRBD1 (6 bases). V lost 6 bases and J lost 3, with 12 bases in between. The CDR3 extends over 13 amino acids. Germline V gene lookup returns CDR1 SGHDT and CDR2 YYEEEE. The DNA for the CDR3 is TGTGCCAGCAACTCACAGGGTTACACTGAAGCTTTCTTT. The encoded protein is CASNSQGYTEAFF.

This rearrangement joins TRBV13 to TRBJ2-7; 9 bases are a match to TRBD2. V gave up 4 bases and J gave up 2 bases; unmatched junction bases: 3. Per germline, CDR1 PRHDT and CDR2 FYEKMQ (reference sequence). The CDR3 runs 14 residues. In DNA form, the CDR3 reads TGTGCCAGCAGCTCTAGCGGGATGGCCTACGAGCAGTACTTC. It yields the protein CASSSSGMAYEQYF.

This clone is a singleton in its sample. CDR3 protein: CASSELAALSYEQYF. The CDR3 region has the DNA TGTGCCAGCAGTGAATTGGCAGCGCTCTCCTACGAGCAGTACTTC. This rearrangement joins TRBV2 to TRBJ2-7; D is undetermined. CDR1 is SNHLY, CDR2 FYNNEI, per germline. The CDR3 is 15 residues long. V was shortened by 2 bases and J by 0 bases, with 11 bases between the two germline ends.

This clone appeared a single time. The chain couples TRBV18 to TRBJ2-7; maybe TRBD2 (6 bases). The CDR3 spans 14 residues. Per germline, CDR1 KGHSH and CDR2 LQKENI. Deletions cut 1 base from V and 1 base from J, with 8 bases between. The CDR3 sequence is CASSPQRASYEQYF. CDR3 nucleotide sequence: TGTGCCAGCTCACCACAGCGGGCGTCCTACGAGCAGTACTTC.

V usage is TRBV6-5 and J usage is TRBJ2-2; D gene ambiguous. Per the germline V gene, CDR1 is MNHEY and CDR2 is SVGAGI. V was trimmed by 2 bases and J by 8 bases, leaving 9 bases between them. The CDR3 covers 13 residues. The DNA for the CDR3 is TGTGCCAGCAGTTACCCGTTCGGTGGGGAGCTGTTTTTT. It is translated as CASSYPFGGELFF.

The chain has TRBV12-5 and TRBJ2-2, with D possibly matching TRBD1 (6 bases). The CDR3 sequence is 17 residues long. Trimming shortened V by 5 bases and J by 2 bases, and 18 bases separated the two germline ends. CDR1 and CDR2 (germline): LGHNT, FRNRAP. CDR3 DNA sequence: TGTGCTAGTGGTACAGGGTTGAGTGCGGGTAACACCGGGGAGCTGTTTTTT. Its translation is CASGTGLSAGNTGELFF.

The V gene is TRBV2, the J gene TRBJ2-1; D remains ambiguous. V shed 8 bases and J shed 0 bases, with 5 bases lying between them. CDR3 length: 12 residues. CDR1 SNHLY and CDR2 FYNNEI come from the germline V gene. The CDR3 is CASGSSYNEQFF. The CDR3 DNA sequence: TGTGCCAGCGGAAGCTCCTACAATGAGCAGTTCTTC.

This clone has only a few counts. The rearrangement uses TRBV7-9 and TRBJ2-3; D ambiguous. The CDR3 is 17 amino acids. The V gene lost 5 bases and the J gene lost 3 bases, with 21 bases spanning the gap. The germline V gene encodes CDR1 SEHNR and CDR2 FQNEAQ (reference sequence). CDR3 sequence reads: CASSPQIGFLRTDTQYF. The DNA of the CDR3 is TGTGCCAGCAGCCCACAGATAGGGTTCTTGAGGACAGATACGCAGTATTTT.

V gene TRBV18 combines with J gene TRBJ1-1, with 9 bases fitting TRBD1. The CDR3 loop spans 14 amino acids. CDR1 is KGHSH and CDR2 is LQKENI in the germline V gene. V lost 6 bases and J lost 4; bases outside the gene matches: 6. DNA for the CDR3: TGTGCCAGCTCTCCCACAGGGGGCCCCACTGAAGCTTTCTTT. Its translation is CASSPTGGPTEAFF.

The rearrangement uses TRBV5-1 and TRBJ2-1, with 10 bases that match TRBD2. The germline V gene has CDR1 SGHRS and CDR2 YFSETQ. The CDR3 contains 16 residues. Trimming removed 1 base from V and 3 bases from J; junction bases left unmatched: 4. The CDR3 DNA follows: TGCGCCAGCAGCTTGTCGGCTAGCGGGGGCTACAATGAGCAGTTCTTC. This encodes CASSLSASGGYNEQFF.

This chain uses TRBV6-1 with TRBJ2-1; the D is unclear. Germline V gene sequence: CDR1 MNHNS, CDR2 SASEGT. The CDR3 extends over 13 amino acids. V was cut by 5 bases and J by 6 bases, with 11 bases left in between. The DNA of the CDR3 is TGTGCCAGCAGTAACCTGATGGGCAATGAGCAGTTCTTC. This sequence encodes CASSNLMGNEQFF.